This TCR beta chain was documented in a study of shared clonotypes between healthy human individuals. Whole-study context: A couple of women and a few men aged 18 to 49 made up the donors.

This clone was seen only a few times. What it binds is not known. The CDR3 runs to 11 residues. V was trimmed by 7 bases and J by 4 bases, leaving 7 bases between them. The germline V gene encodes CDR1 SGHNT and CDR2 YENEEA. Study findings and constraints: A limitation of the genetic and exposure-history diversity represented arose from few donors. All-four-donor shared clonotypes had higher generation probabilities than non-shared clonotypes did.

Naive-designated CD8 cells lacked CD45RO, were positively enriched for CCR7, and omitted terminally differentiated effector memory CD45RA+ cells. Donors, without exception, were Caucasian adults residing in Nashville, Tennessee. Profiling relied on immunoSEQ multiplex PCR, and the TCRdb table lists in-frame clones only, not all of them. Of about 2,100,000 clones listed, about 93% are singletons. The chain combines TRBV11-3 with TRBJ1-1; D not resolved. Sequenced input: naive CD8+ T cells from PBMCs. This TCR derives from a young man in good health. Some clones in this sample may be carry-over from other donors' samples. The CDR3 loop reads CASMGITEAFF. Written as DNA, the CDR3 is TGTGCCAGCATGGGCATCACTGAAGCTTTCTTT.